This T cell receptor (beta chain) is drawn from a study of T cells in Graves' hyperthyroidism and ophthalmopathy. Points from the study as a whole: The majority of expanded thyroid clonotypes above 0.001 also appeared in blood. The model foresaw ophthalmopathy a median approximately 6.3 months prior to onset.

Researchers took RNA transcripts and amplified the TCR beta CDR3 regions from them. First-round RT-PCR of the TCR CDR3 relied on the HTBI primer set. MiXCR, run by TCRdb on the multiplex PCR reads, gives a single entry per CDR3 protein. The sample comprises more than 500,000 distinct CDR3 sequences, roughly 14% of which are singletons, and roughly 4.3% rests with the top ten. With 6 bases clipped from V and 0 bases from J, the junction kept 9 bases outside the gene matches. This CDR3 region has 16 residues. Germline CDR1 MDHEN, CDR2 SYDVKM. Out of roughly 9.1 ml of fresh peripheral blood came the PBMCs. The sample holds many counts of this clonotype. Antigen: not known.

The clonotype was recovered from a middle-aged woman with Graves' ophthalmopathy. Input material: blood. The V call is TRBV28, the J call TRBJ2-7, with 9 bases lining up with TRBD2. The CDR3 nucleotides are TGTGCCAGCAGACCCTGGACTAGCGAGATCTCCTACGAGCAGTACTTC. It translates to CASRPWTSEISYEQYF.